Each of the 22 T cell receptor beta chains below was sequenced from the same sample in a study of blood T cell repertoires in COVID-19. TCRdb keeps only in-frame clones here, not all; method: immunoSEQ multiplex PCR. The sample has 80,000 to 95,000 clones, 75% to 85% seen once; the top ten hold 4% to 6%. Sequencing used peripheral blood. These receptors all stem from a man aged 80 or over with COVID-19, enrolled during active disease.

The V call is TRBV5-4, the J call TRBJ2-4; 7 positions match TRBD1. The CDR3 covers 17 residues. Germline trimming cut 4 bases from V and 3 bases from J; bases unmatched to any gene: 13. Germline CDR1 SGHNT, CDR2 YYREEE (reference sequence). CDR3 coding DNA: TGTGCCAGCAGCCTAAAATTACAGGGGACCGGCAAAAACATTCAGTACTTC. This sequence encodes CASSLKLQGTGKNIQYF.

This sequence joins TRBV18 and TRBJ2-5; 8 nucleotides align to TRBD1. There are 14 residues in the CDR3. J gave up 1 base and V 6 bases, and 4 bases lay outside the gene matches. Germline V gene data show CDR1 as KGHSH and CDR2 as LQKENI. CDR3 in amino acids: CASSPGTGQETQYF. The CDR3 nucleotides read TGTGCCAGCTCCCCCGGGACAGGCCAAGAGACCCAGTACTTC.

The chain employs TRBV7-8 and TRBJ2-3; D may be TRBD2 (5 bases). The germline CDR1 and CDR2 sequences are SGHVS and FQNEAQ. The CDR3 is 16 residues long. With 8 bases removed from V and 0 bases from J, the gap between germline ends came to 18 bases. The CDR3 loop is CASLYGGFTSTDTQYF. The CDR3 DNA reads as TGTGCCAGCCTTTACGGCGGGTTCACTAGCACAGATACGCAGTATTTT. The whole variable domain, filled in from reference TRBV7-8 and TRBJ2-3, reads GAGVSQSPRYKVAKRGQDVALRCDPISGHVSLFWYQQALGQGPEFLTYFQNEAQLDKSGLPSDRFFAERPEGSVSTLKIQRTQQEDSAVYLCASLYGGFTSTDTQYFGPGTRLTVL.

This clone was seen only once. Other DNA sequences in the same sample also yield this CDR3. The chain links TRBV9 to TRBJ1-1; D call uncertain. Germline V gene lookup returns CDR1 SGDLS and CDR2 YYNGEE. The V gene lost 2 bases and the J gene lost 1 base, with 6 bases spanning the gap. The CDR3 spans 13 residues. CDR3 residues: CASSVVQNTEAFF. The CDR3, as DNA: TGTGCCAGCAGCGTTGTTCAGAACACTGAAGCTTTCTTT.

The gene calls are TRBV19 and TRBJ2-3, with 11 bases fitting TRBD1. After removal of 8 bases from V and 4 bases from J, the junction contained 2 bases not matched to a gene. The CDR3 sequence is 13 residues long. Germline assignment: CDR1 LNHDA and CDR2 SQIVND (reference sequence). The CDR3 sequence: CASAGQGADTQYF. The CDR3 DNA reads as TGTGCCAGTGCGGGACAGGGGGCAGATACGCAGTATTTT.

This chain uses TRBV19 with TRBJ2-5, with TRBD2 identical over 8 bases. Germline lookup yields CDR1 LNHDA and CDR2 SQIVND (reference sequence). Losses at the gene ends were 10 bases for V and 1 base for J; bases not matched to a gene: 17. The length of the CDR3 is 17 residues. The CDR3 DNA sequence: TGTGCCACCCATGCGGAAAGCGGGAGACCCTTCCAAGAGACCCAGTACTTC. As protein: CATHAESGRPFQETQYF.

The chain employs TRBV24-1 and TRBJ2-5, with 9 bases that match TRBD1. V lost 2 bases and J lost 6; bases outside the gene matches: 6. There are 15 residues in the CDR3. Germline-derived CDR1 and CDR2 are KGHDR and SFDVKD. This CDR3 reads CATSDSGTGLKTQYF. CDR3 coding DNA: TGTGCCACCAGTGATTCCGGGACAGGGTTAAAGACCCAGTACTTC.

The chain links TRBV7-3 to TRBJ2-2; D is unclear. CDR3 length: 17 amino acids. Germline CDR1 is SGHTA and CDR2 is FQGTGA. The ends were cut back, 1 base at V and 0 bases at J, with 12 bases in the middle. In nucleotides, the CDR3 is TGTGCCAGCAGCTTAAGTGGGCCCTCCGCGAACACCGGGGAGCTGTTTTTT. This gives the protein CASSLSGPSANTGELFF.

This chain joins TRBV6-4 and TRBJ2-3; D is ambiguous. CDR3 length equals 14 residues. Trimming stripped 2 bases from V and 0 bases from J, with 6 bases between. CDR1 is MRHNA, CDR2 SNTAGT, per germline. CDR3 nucleotide sequence: TGTGCCAGCAGTGACGAGGTTAGCACAGATACGCAGTATTTT. Protein sequence: CASSDEVSTDTQYF.

The chain recombines TRBV5-1 with TRBJ2-7, with 7 bases that match TRBD1. This CDR3 has 14 residues. CDR1 and CDR2 (germline): SGHRS, YFSETQ. V shed 0 bases, J shed 2 bases, and the junction held 2 bases outside the gene matches. The CDR3 sequence is CASSLAGQAYEQYF. CDR3 bases: TGCGCCAGCAGCTTGGCCGGACAGGCCTACGAGCAGTACTTC.

V usage is TRBV25-1 and J usage is TRBJ2-1; D perhaps matches TRBD2 (6 bases). The length of the CDR3 is 14 residues. The ends were cut back, 7 bases at V and 3 bases at J, with 13 bases in the middle. CDR1 is MGHDK, CDR2 SYGVNS, per germline. The CDR3 is CASTPGDFYNEQFF. CDR3 DNA: TGTGCCAGCACACCCGGGGACTTCTACAATGAGCAGTTCTTC. Full variable domain (rest looked up from reference TRBV25-1 and TRBJ2-1): EADIYQTPRYLVIGTGKKITLECSQTMGHDKMYWYQQDPGMELHLIHYSYGVNSTEKGDLSSESTVSRIRTEHFPLTLESARPSHTSQYLCASTPGDFYNEQFFGPGTRLTVL.

The chain has TRBV11-2 and TRBJ1-2; 10 positions match TRBD1. Germline CDR1 is SGHAT and CDR2 is FQNNGV. CDR3 size: 16 residues. V trimming: 1 base; J trimming: 4 bases; junction bases outside the gene matches: 6. CDR3 protein: CASSLVGTGVAYGYTF. The CDR3 nucleotides are TGTGCCAGCAGCTTAGTCGGGACAGGGGTCGCCTATGGCTACACCTTC. Full variable domain (missing parts from reference TRBV11-2 and TRBJ1-2): EAGVAQSPRYKIIEKRQSVAFWCNPISGHATLYWYQQILGQGPKLLIQFQNNGVVDDSQLPKDRFSAERLKGVDSTLKIQPAKLEDSAVYLCASSLVGTGVAYGYTFGSGTRLTVV.

This clone was seen once. The V call is TRBV6-1, the J call TRBJ2-5, with D unresolved. CDR3 length equals 13 residues. Between the trimmed V and J ends, which lost 3 bases and 5 bases, there was a span of 10 bases. CDR1 is MNHNS and CDR2 is SASEGT in the germline V gene. The CDR3 protein is CASSDRRMETQYF. The CDR3 DNA follows: TGTGCCAGCAGTGACAGGCGAATGGAGACCCAGTACTTC.

This clone came up a few times. J is TRBJ1-2 and V is TRBV4-2; 8 bases map to TRBD1. Trimming removed 3 bases from V and 7 bases from J; junction bases left unmatched: 13. The germline CDR1 and CDR2 sequences are LGHNA and YNFKEQ. CDR3 length: 16 amino acids. The CDR3 here is CASSQRLTGEGIGYTF. CDR3 nucleotide sequence: TGTGCCAGCAGCCAGCGATTGACAGGGGAAGGGATTGGCTACACCTTC.

This clone was seen only once. The chain employs TRBV5-4 and TRBJ1-5, with no clear D. The V gene's germline CDR1 is SGHNT and CDR2 YYREEE (reference sequence). CDR3 size: 13 residues. Between the trimmed V and J ends, which lost 0 bases and 5 bases, there was a span of 6 bases. The DNA of the CDR3 is TGTGCCAGCAGCTTGGACAGTTATCAGCCCCAGCATTTT. Translation gives CASSLDSYQPQHF.

The V call is TRBV20-1, the J call TRBJ2-7; tentative D call: TRBD1 (7 bases). The CDR3 consists of 15 residues. Germline V gene sequence: CDR1 DFQATT, CDR2 SNEGSKA (reference sequence). V lost 3 bases and J 1 base, leaving 16 bases between the germline ends. The CDR3 coding sequence is TGCAGTGCTAGTCCTGACAGGGACTCGTCCTACGAGCAGTACTTC. It specifies CSASPDRDSSYEQYF.

This chain joins TRBV6-6 and TRBJ2-2; 9 bases are shared with TRBD1. This CDR3 region has 17 residues. Germline CDR1 reads MNHNY; CDR2 reads SVGAGI (reference sequence). V dropped 5 bases and J dropped 6; count of bases not matched to a gene: 13. The CDR3: CASSPIPTGGYPGELFF. DNA of the CDR3: TGTGCCAGCAGTCCGATCCCGACAGGGGGGTATCCCGGGGAGCTGTTTTTT.

A single count supports this clone. The chain has TRBV7-9 and TRBJ2-1; 12 positions agree with TRBD2. Per germline, CDR1 SEHNR and CDR2 FQNEAQ (reference sequence). This CDR3 is built from 14 residues. The ends lost 6 bases at V and 15 bases at J; junction bases unmatched: 12. This CDR3 reads CASRNTSGGLRPFF. The CDR3 DNA reads TGTGCCAGCAGAAATACTAGCGGGGGGCTACGCCCGTTCTTC.

The genes are TRBV3-1 (or the pseudogene TRBV3-2) and TRBJ2-3; 8 nucleotides match TRBD1. With V trimmed by 4 bases and J by 0 bases, 0 bases remained unmatched. The CDR3 is 14 residues long. Germline values: CDR1 LGHDT, CDR2 YNNKEL (reference sequence). CDR3 residues: CASSRTGSTDTQYF. CDR3 DNA: TGTGCCAGCAGCCGGACAGGGAGCACAGATACGCAGTATTTT.

This clone is a singleton in its sample. The chain recombines TRBV10-3 with TRBJ2-7; 8 bases line up with TRBD1. The CDR3 covers 15 residues. Trimming cost V 5 bases and J 0 bases; bases outside gene matches: 6. Per the germline V gene, CDR1 is ENHRY and CDR2 is SYGVKD. In nucleotides, the CDR3 is TGTGCCATCAGTTACAGGGGGGACCGCTCCTACGAGCAGTACTTC. Translated, it gives CAISYRGDRSYEQYF.

This clone was counted between two and nine times. V gene TRBV4-3 combines with J gene TRBJ2-5; a possible D gene is TRBD2 (7 bases). The germline CDR1 and CDR2 sequences are LGHNA and YSLEER. V lost 4 bases, J lost 4 bases, and 19 bases lay in between. The CDR3 spans 16 residues. The CDR3 reads CASSLSAIGGRETQYF. The CDR3 DNA sequence: TGCGCCAGCAGCCTCTCTGCAATCGGGGGGCGAGAGACCCAGTACTTC.

This chain joins TRBV4-2 and TRBJ1-3, with D perhaps TRBD1 (6 bases). Trimming removed 0 bases at V and 7 bases at J, with 16 bases between. The CDR3 is 16 amino acids. Germline V gene data show CDR1 as LGHNA and CDR2 as YNFKEQ. The CDR3 DNA reads TGTGCCAGCAGCCAAGATCGACAGGCCCCAAGGAACACCATATATTTT. It specifies CASSQDRQAPRNTIYF.